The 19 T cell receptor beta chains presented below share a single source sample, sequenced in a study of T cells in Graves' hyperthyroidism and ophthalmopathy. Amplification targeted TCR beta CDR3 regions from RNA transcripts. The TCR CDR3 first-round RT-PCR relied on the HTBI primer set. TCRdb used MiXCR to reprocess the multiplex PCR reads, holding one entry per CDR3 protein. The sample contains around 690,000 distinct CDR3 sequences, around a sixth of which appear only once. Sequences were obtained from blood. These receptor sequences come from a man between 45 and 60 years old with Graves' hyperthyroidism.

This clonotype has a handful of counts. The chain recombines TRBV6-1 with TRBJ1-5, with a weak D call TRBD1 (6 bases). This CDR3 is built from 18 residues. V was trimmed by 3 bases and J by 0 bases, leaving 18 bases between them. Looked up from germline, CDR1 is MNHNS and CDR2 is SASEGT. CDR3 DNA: TGTGCCAGCAGTGACCCATTTAGACAGGACTATAGCAATCAGCCCCAGCATTTT. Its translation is CASSDPFRQDYSNQPQHF.

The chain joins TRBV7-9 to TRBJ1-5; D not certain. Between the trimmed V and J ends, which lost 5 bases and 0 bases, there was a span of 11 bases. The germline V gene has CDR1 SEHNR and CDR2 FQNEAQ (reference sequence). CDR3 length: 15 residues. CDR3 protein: CASSDVHGSNQPQHF. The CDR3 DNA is TGTGCCAGCAGCGACGTGCACGGTAGCAATCAGCCCCAGCATTTT. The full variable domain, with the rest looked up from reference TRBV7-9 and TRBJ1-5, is DTGVSQNPRHKITKRGQNVTFRCDPISEHNRLYWYRQTLGQGPEFLTYFQNEAQLEKSRLLSDRFSAERPKGSFSTLEIQRTEQGDSAMYLCASSDVHGSNQPQHFGDGTRLSIL.

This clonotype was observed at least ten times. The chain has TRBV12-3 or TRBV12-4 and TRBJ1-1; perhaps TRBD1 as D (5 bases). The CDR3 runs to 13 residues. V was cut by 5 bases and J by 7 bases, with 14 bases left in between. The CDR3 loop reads CASSIDPGGEAFF. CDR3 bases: TGTGCCAGCAGTATCGACCCGGGGGGTGAAGCTTTCTTT.

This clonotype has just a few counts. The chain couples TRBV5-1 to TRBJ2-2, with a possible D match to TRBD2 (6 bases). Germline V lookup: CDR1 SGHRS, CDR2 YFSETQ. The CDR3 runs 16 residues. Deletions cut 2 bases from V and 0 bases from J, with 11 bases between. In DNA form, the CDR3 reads TGCGCCAGCAGCTTCAATAGCGGCGCGAACACCGGGGAGCTGTTTTTT. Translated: CASSFNSGANTGELFF. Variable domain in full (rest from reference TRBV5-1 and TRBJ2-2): KAGVTQTPRYLIKTRGQQVTLSCSPISGHRSVSWYQQTPGQGLQFLFEYFSETQRNKGNFPGRFSGRQFSNSRSEMNVSTLELGDSALYLCASSFNSGANTGELFFGEGSRLTVL.

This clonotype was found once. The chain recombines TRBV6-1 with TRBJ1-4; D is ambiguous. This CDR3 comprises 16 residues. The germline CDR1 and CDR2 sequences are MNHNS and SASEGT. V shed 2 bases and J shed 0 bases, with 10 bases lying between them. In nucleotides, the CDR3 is TGTGCCAGCAGTGAATGGACGAAATCAACTAATGAAAAACTGTTTTTT. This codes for CASSEWTKSTNEKLFF.

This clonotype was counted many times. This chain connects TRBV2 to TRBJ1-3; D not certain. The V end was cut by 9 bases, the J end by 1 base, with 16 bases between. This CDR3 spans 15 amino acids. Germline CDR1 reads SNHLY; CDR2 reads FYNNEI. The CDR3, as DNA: TGTGCCAGTAAATTGGACGCAAGTTCTGGAAACACCATATATTTT. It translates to CASKLDASSGNTIYF.

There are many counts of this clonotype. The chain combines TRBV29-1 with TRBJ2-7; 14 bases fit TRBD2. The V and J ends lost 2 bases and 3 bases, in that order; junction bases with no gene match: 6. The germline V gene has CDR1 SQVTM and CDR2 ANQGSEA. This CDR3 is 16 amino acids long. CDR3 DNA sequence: TGCAGCGTTGAACAGTCAGGGACTAGCGGGAGCTACGAGCAGTACTTC. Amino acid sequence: CSVEQSGTSGSYEQYF.

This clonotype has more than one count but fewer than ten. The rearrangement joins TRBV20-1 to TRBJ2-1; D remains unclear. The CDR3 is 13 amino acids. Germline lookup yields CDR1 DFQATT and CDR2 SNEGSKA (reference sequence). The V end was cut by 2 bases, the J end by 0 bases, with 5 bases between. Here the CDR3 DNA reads TGCAGTGCTAGAAATCCCTCCTACAATGAGCAGTTCTTC. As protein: CSARNPSYNEQFF.

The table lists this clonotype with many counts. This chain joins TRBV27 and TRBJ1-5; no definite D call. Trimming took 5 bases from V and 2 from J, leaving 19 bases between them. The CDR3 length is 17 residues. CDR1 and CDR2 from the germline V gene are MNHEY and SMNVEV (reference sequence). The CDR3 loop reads CASSRRRDAVGNQPQHF. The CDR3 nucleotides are TGTGCCAGCAGTAGGCGGAGGGATGCGGTGGGCAATCAGCCCCAGCATTTT.

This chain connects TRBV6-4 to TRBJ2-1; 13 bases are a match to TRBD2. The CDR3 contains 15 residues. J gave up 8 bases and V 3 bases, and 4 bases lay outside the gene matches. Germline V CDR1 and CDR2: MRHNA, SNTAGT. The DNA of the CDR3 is TGTGCCAGCAGTGAAGGACTAGCGGGAGCTCATGAGCAGTTCTTC. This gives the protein CASSEGLAGAHEQFF.

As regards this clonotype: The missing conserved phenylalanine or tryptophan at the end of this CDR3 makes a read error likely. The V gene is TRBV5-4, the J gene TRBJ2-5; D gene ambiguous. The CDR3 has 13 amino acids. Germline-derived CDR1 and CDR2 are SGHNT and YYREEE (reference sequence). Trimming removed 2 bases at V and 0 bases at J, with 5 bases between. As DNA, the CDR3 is TGTGCCAGCAGCTTAGAGTACCAAGAGACCCAGTACCTC. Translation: CASSLEYQETQYL.

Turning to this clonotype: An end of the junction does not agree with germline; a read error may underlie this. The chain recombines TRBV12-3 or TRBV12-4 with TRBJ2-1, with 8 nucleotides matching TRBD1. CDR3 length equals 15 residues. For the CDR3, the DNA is TGTGTCAGCAGTTTAGCAGGGGGCCCCTACAATGAGCAGTTCTTC. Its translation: CVSSLAGGPYNEQFF.

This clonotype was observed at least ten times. CDR3 loop: CASSFQESTYEQYF. The CDR3 region has the DNA TGTGCCAGCAGTTTCCAGGAGTCAACCTACGAGCAGTACTTC. The chain has TRBV6-2 or TRBV6-3 and TRBJ2-7; no reliable D call. There are 14 residues in the CDR3. Germline CDR1 is MNHEY and CDR2 is SVGEGT. Trimming took 4 bases from V and 2 from J, leaving 12 bases between them.

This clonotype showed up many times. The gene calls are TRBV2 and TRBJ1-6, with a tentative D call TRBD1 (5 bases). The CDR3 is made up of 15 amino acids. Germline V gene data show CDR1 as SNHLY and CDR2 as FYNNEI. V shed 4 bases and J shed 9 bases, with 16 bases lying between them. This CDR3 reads CASSGTRSLGSPLHF. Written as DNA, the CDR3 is TGTGCCAGCAGTGGGACACGTAGTCTTGGTTCACCCCTCCACTTT. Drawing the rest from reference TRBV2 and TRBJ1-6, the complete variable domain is EPEVTQTPSHQVTQMGQEVILRCVPISNHLYFYWYRQILGQKVEFLVSFYNNEISEKSEIFDDQFSVERPDGSNFTLKIRSTKLEDSAMYFCASSGTRSLGSPLHFGNGTRLTVT.

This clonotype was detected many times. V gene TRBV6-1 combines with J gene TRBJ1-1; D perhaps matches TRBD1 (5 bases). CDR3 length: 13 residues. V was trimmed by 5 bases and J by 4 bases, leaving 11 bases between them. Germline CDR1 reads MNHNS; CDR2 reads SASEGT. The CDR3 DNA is TGTGCCAGCAGTTCAGGGTTTTCCACTGAAGCTTTCTTT. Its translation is CASSSGFSTEAFF.

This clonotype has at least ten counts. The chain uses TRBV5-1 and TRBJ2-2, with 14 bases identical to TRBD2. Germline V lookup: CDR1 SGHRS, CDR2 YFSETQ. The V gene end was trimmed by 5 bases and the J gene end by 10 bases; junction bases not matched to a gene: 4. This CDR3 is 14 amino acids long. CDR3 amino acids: CASRRGLAGVELFF. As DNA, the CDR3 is TGCGCCAGCAGGAGGGGACTAGCGGGAGTGGAGCTGTTTTTT.

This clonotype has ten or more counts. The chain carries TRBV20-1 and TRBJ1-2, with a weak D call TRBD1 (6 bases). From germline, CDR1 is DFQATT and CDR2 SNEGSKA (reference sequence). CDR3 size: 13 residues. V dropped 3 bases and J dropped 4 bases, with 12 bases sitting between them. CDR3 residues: CSASQDSGYGYTF. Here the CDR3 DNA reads TGCAGTGCTAGCCAGGACAGTGGCTATGGCTACACCTTC.

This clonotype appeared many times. In DNA, the CDR3 is TGCGCCAGCAGCTTGGTGGGGACGGGTTCACCCCTCCACTTT. This codes for CASSLVGTGSPLHF. The chain has TRBV5-1 and TRBJ1-6, with D possibly matching TRBD1 (5 bases). Germline V gene sequence: CDR1 SGHRS, CDR2 YFSETQ. The CDR3 covers 14 residues. Between the trimmed V and J ends, which lost 0 bases and 9 bases, there was a span of 10 bases.

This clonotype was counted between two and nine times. CDR3 region: CASSLQMEEKLFF. CDR3 sequence (DNA): TGTGCCAGCAGCTTACAGATGGAAGAAAAACTGTTTTTT. This chain links TRBV7-9 with TRBJ1-4; D is unclear. Per germline, CDR1 SEHNR and CDR2 FQNEAQ (reference sequence). V shed 2 bases and J shed 8 bases, with 9 bases lying between them. CDR3 length equals 13 residues.